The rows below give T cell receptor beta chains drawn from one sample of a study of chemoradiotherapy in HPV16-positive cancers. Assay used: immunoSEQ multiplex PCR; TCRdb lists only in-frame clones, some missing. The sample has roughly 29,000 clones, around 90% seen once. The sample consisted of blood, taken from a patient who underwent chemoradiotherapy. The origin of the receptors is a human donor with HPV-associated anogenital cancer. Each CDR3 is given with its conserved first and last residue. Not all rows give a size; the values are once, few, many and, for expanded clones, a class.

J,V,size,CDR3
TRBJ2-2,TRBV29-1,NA,CSVGQGHGELFF
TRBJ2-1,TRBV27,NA,CASSFGSREQFF
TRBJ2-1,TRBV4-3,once,CASSQDRDSWSREQFF
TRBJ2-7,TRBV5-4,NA,CASREDSPGVYEQYF
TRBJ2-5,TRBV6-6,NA,CASSYSTSGTGKAQYF
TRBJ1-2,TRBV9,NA,CASSGYDREVFGYTF
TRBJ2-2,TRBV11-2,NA,CASSLTAAGTGELFF
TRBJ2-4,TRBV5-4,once,CASSPGQGIAKNIQYF
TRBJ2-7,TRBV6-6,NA,CASINRAGEQYF
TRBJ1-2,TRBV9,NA,CASSPATLYGYTF
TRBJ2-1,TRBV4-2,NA,CASSPQAGRVYNEQFF
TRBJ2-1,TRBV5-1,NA,CASSPRAILEEQFF
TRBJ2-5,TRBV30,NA,CAWSSVTGSGTQYF
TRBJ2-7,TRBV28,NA,CASSSQIQGNEQYF
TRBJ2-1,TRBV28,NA,CASSFGLAGTDEQFF
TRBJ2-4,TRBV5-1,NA,CASSFSIYRGENIQYF
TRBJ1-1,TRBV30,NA,CAWSAEGEAFF
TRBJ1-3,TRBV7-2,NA,CASSIPGNTIYF
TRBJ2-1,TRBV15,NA,CATSRDLAGANNEQFF
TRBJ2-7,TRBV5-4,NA,CASSLGGTDHFYEQYF
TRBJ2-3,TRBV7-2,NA,CASTLAHTDTQYF
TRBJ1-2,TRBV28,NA,CASRRTAGDYGYTF
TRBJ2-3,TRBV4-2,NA,CASSQVGPSTDTQYF
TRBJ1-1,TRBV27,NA,CASRPAQLNTEAFF
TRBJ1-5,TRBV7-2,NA,CASSLWGGNSNQPQHF
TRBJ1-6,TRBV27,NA,CASSLSKDSPLHF
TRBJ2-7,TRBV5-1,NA,CASRPTAANSYEQYF
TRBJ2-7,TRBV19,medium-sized,CASSITSGGIYEQYF
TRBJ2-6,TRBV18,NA,CASSPLEQADSGANVLTF
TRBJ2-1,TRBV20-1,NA,CSARGEGEQFF
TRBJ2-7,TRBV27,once,CASSLVPLGQGKHEQYF
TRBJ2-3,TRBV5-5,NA,CASSLLTDTQYF